A single TCR beta chain is shown here with its context. Sequencing was performed with immunoSEQ multiplex PCR; in TCRdb, only in-frame clones are kept and a portion is missing. Here the sample spans about 75,000 clones, approximately 86% being singletons. Per germline, CDR1 SNHLY and CDR2 FYNNEI. This CDR3 region has 14 residues. V lost 6 bases to trimming and J lost 2 bases; unmatched junction nucleotides: 6. Patients at the Seattle site were enrolled during active infection and followed longitudinally. The sample originates from a study of blood T cell repertoires in COVID-19. Looking at the study overall: The samples span acute and convalescent COVID-19 from the United States, Italy and Spain. Sample material is recorded as cDNA or gDNA derived from T cells, B-cell-depleted T cells, or PBMCs.

The chain has TRBV2 and TRBJ1-1, with 7 bases matching TRBD1. Sequenced material: peripheral blood. This receptor was obtained from a man older than 75 with COVID-19, enrolled during active disease. The CDR3 DNA follows: TGTGCCAGCAGATCGACAGGGTTAAACACTGAAGCTTTCTTT. This gives the protein CASRSTGLNTEAFF.